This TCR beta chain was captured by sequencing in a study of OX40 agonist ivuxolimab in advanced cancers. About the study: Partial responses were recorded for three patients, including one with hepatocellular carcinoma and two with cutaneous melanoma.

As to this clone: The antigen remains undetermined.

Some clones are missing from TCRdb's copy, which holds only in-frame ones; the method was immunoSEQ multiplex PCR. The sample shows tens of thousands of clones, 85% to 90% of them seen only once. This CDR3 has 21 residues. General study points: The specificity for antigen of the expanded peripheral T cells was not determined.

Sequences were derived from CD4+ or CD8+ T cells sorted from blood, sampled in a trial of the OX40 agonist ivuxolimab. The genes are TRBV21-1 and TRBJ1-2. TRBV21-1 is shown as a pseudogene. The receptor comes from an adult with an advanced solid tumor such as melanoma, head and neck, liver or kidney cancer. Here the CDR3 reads CASSKQTPAGGGLLLDYGYTF. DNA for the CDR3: TGTGCCAGCAGCAAACAAACCCCAGCAGGCGGTGGGCTACTTCTGGACTATGGCTACACCTTC.